The entry below describes one T cell receptor beta chain. This specimen belongs to a study of blood T cell repertoires in COVID-19. Study-wide background: Sites across the United States, Italy and Spain contributed samples from acute and convalescent COVID-19. Sources were T cells, B-cell-depleted T cells, or PBMCs; the material itself was cDNA or gDNA.

In the original processing: Estimated nucleated cell counts came from reference gene primer amplification. The repertoire was sequenced with immunoSEQ multiplex PCR; TCRdb's copy has only in-frame clones and lacks some. The DNA was the basis for D and trimming; V, J and clone size are from that table. The data contain 130,000 to 150,000 clones, 81% of them singletons. The CDR3 extends over 15 amino acids. This rearrangement joins TRBV21-1 to TRBJ2-2; the table's D call, TRBD2, was not checked against the DNA. TRBV21-1 is a listed pseudogene. The sequencing sample was made of peripheral blood. The TCR sequence derives from a human donor with acute or convalescent COVID-19. The donor label of this sample is uncertain. Here the CDR3 reads CASSDGTPRTGELFF. The CDR3 DNA sequence: TGTGCCAGCAGCGATGGGACTCCTCGCACCGGGGAGCTGTTTTTT.